Listed below are T cell receptor beta chains from one sample, sequenced in a study of CD8 T cells in ankylosing spondylitis. TCRdb reanalysed the 5' RACE reads using MiXCR and keeps one entry per CDR3 protein. The data show under 200,000 distinct CDR3 sequences, with 8.5% to 10% seen just once and around 15% held by the top ten. What was sequenced was blood, either unsorted or a sorted T cell fraction (not recorded which). All receptors derive from a female donor with ankylosing spondylitis or in good health (not recorded which). CDR3s include the opening cysteine and the closing phenylalanine or tryptophan. D genes are given only for firm matches. Only some rows state a clone size, as once, few, many or a class for expanded clones.

cdr3_nt: TGCAGTGCTAGGGCGGGGGCTAGCGGGGACTACGAGCAGTACTTC; cdr3_aa: CSARAGASGDYEQYF; cdr3_length: 15; v_call: TRBV20-1; clone_size: few; d_call: TRBD2; j_call: TRBJ2-7
cdr3_nt: TGTGCCAGCAGCCGAGACAGCAATCAGCCCCAGCATTTT; cdr3_aa: CASSRDSNQPQHF; cdr3_length: 13; v_call: TRBV7-9; clone_size: many; d_call: .; j_call: TRBJ1-5
cdr3_nt: TGTGCCAGCAGCCCCGGACTAGCGGGAGATAGAGATACGCAGTATTTT; cdr3_aa: CASSPGLAGDRDTQYF; cdr3_length: 16; v_call: TRBV3-1; clone_size: .; d_call: TRBD2; j_call: TRBJ2-3
cdr3_nt: TGTGCCAGCAGCTCGGGACAGGGGGCAAGGGACGAGCAGTACTTC; cdr3_aa: CASSSGQGARDEQYF; cdr3_length: 15; v_call: TRBV7-6; clone_size: .; d_call: TRBD1; j_call: TRBJ2-7
cdr3_nt: TGCGCCAGCAGCCAAGTCCCGACCCAACAGGGGCACTATGGCTACACCTTC; cdr3_aa: CASSQVPTQQGHYGYTF; cdr3_length: 17; v_call: TRBV4-3; clone_size: .; d_call: TRBD1; j_call: TRBJ1-2
cdr3_nt: TGCAGTGCTAGCCAGGCCCCAAATGAGCAGTTCTTC; cdr3_aa: CSASQAPNEQFF; cdr3_length: 12; v_call: TRBV20-1; clone_size: few; d_call: .; j_call: TRBJ2-1
cdr3_nt: TGTGCCAGCTCACCACCGGAAGAGGGAGAGACCCAGTACTTC; cdr3_aa: CASSPPEEGETQYF; cdr3_length: 14; v_call: TRBV18; clone_size: few; d_call: .; j_call: TRBJ2-5
cdr3_nt: TGCGCCAGCAGACCCGATACTTCGGGCGGCACTGAAGCTTTCTTT; cdr3_aa: CASRPDTSGGTEAFF; cdr3_length: 15; v_call: TRBV4-3; clone_size: few; d_call: .; j_call: TRBJ1-1
cdr3_nt: TGCGCCAGCAGCTTGAGTCCCAGGGGGGACACTGAAGCTTTCTTT; cdr3_aa: CASSLSPRGDTEAFF; cdr3_length: 15; v_call: TRBV5-1; clone_size: few; d_call: TRBD1; j_call: TRBJ1-1
cdr3_nt: TGTGCCAGCAGCTTACCCCGACAGGGCCCTGGAAACACCATATATTTT; cdr3_aa: CASSLPRQGPGNTIYF; cdr3_length: 16; v_call: TRBV7-9; clone_size: .; d_call: TRBD1; j_call: TRBJ1-3
cdr3_nt: TGTGCCAGCGCGAGGGGCGGGAATCAGCCCCAGCATTTT; cdr3_aa: CASARGGNQPQHF; cdr3_length: 13; v_call: TRBV6-1; clone_size: .; d_call: .; j_call: TRBJ1-5
cdr3_nt: TGCAGTGCTGTGGGGTTAGCAGAGACCTCCTACGAGCAGTACTTC; cdr3_aa: CSAVGLAETSYEQYF; cdr3_length: 15; v_call: TRBV20-1; clone_size: .; d_call: .; j_call: TRBJ2-7
cdr3_nt: TGTGCCAGCGGACCCCCTTACAATGAGCAGTTCTTC; cdr3_aa: CASGPPYNEQFF; cdr3_length: 12; v_call: TRBV27; clone_size: few; d_call: .; j_call: TRBJ2-1
cdr3_nt: TGTGCCACCAGCAGAGCGACTAGCGGGAGGGCCTACGAGCAGTTCTTC; cdr3_aa: CATSRATSGRAYEQFF; cdr3_length: 16; v_call: TRBV15; clone_size: many; d_call: TRBD2; j_call: TRBJ2-1
cdr3_nt: TGTGCCGACAGTGTTTTAGTGGGCTACACCTTC; cdr3_aa: CADSVLVGYTF; cdr3_length: 11; v_call: TRBV21-1; clone_size: many; d_call: .; j_call: TRBJ1-2
cdr3_nt: TGTACCAGCAGTTTTCTAGCGGGAGTTGGGGGGGATACGCAGTATTTT; cdr3_aa: CTSSFLAGVGGDTQYF; cdr3_length: 16; v_call: TRBV28; clone_size: .; d_call: TRBD2; j_call: TRBJ2-3
cdr3_nt: TGTGCCAGCAGTTTTGGTGGGGGCACAGATACGCAGTATTTT; cdr3_aa: CASSFGGGTDTQYF; cdr3_length: 14; v_call: TRBV27; clone_size: many; d_call: .; j_call: TRBJ2-3
cdr3_nt: TGCGCCAGCAGCCAAGATCGGGCTAGCGGAGACAATGAGCAGTTCTTC; cdr3_aa: CASSQDRASGDNEQFF; cdr3_length: 16; v_call: TRBV4-3; clone_size: many; d_call: TRBD2; j_call: TRBJ2-1
cdr3_nt: TGCAGTGCTAGAGATCAGGGGCGTAATGAAAAACTGTTTTTT; cdr3_aa: CSARDQGRNEKLFF; cdr3_length: 14; v_call: TRBV20-1; clone_size: many; d_call: .; j_call: TRBJ1-4
cdr3_nt: TGTGCCAGCAGCGCAGGGAACTATGGCTACACCTTC; cdr3_aa: CASSAGNYGYTF; cdr3_length: 12; v_call: TRBV5-4; clone_size: many; d_call: .; j_call: TRBJ1-2
cdr3_nt: TGTGCCAGCAGTTACGGGCGGGAGTTTAATGAGCAGTTCTTC; cdr3_aa: CASSYGREFNEQFF; cdr3_length: 14; v_call: TRBV6-5; clone_size: few; d_call: TRBD2; j_call: TRBJ2-1
cdr3_nt: TGTGCCAGCAGTGAGCCAGGGCGCTTTAATCAGCCCCAGCATTTT; cdr3_aa: CASSEPGRFNQPQHF; cdr3_length: 15; v_call: TRBV6-2/TRBV6-3; clone_size: few; d_call: .; j_call: TRBJ1-5
cdr3_nt: TGTGCCAGCAGCCAAGATCGGAGTTCCCAAGAGACCCAGTACTTC; cdr3_aa: CASSQDRSSQETQYF; cdr3_length: 15; v_call: TRBV3-1; clone_size: many; d_call: .; j_call: TRBJ2-5
cdr3_nt: TGTGCCAGCAGCTCCCTAGCGGGAGACAATGAGCAGTTCTTC; cdr3_aa: CASSSLAGDNEQFF; cdr3_length: 14; v_call: TRBV3-1; clone_size: few; d_call: TRBD2; j_call: TRBJ2-1
cdr3_nt: TGTGCCATCCACAAGTCATCCTACGAGCAGTACTTC; cdr3_aa: CAIHKSSYEQYF; cdr3_length: 12; v_call: TRBV7-9; clone_size: many; d_call: .; j_call: TRBJ2-7
cdr3_nt: TGTGCCAGCGGGCTTGATTTATTATATGGCTACACCTTC; cdr3_aa: CASGLDLLYGYTF; cdr3_length: 13; v_call: TRBV6-1; clone_size: few; d_call: .; j_call: TRBJ1-2
cdr3_nt: TGCGCCAGCAGCCCATTTAACGGCGCCTACGAGCAGTACTTC; cdr3_aa: CASSPFNGAYEQYF; cdr3_length: 14; v_call: TRBV4-3; clone_size: .; d_call: .; j_call: TRBJ2-7
cdr3_nt: TGTGCCAGCAGCTATACAGGGATTCAGCCCCAGCATTTT; cdr3_aa: CASSYTGIQPQHF; cdr3_length: 13; v_call: TRBV6-2/TRBV6-3; clone_size: many; d_call: .; j_call: TRBJ1-5
cdr3_nt: TGTGCCAGCAGTGATGGACTAGCGGGGCCAGAGACCCAGTACTTC; cdr3_aa: CASSDGLAGPETQYF; cdr3_length: 15; v_call: TRBV12-3/TRBV12-4; clone_size: many; d_call: TRBD2; j_call: TRBJ2-5
cdr3_nt: TGTGCCAGCAGCTTCCTACTCGAACTAGCGGGGGGGTACAATGAGCAGTTCTTC; cdr3_aa: CASSFLLELAGGYNEQFF; cdr3_length: 18; v_call: TRBV13; clone_size: .; d_call: TRBD2; j_call: TRBJ2-1
cdr3_nt: TGCAGTGCTAGGACTGTCTTCTCCTACGAGCAGTACTTC; cdr3_aa: CSARTVFSYEQYF; cdr3_length: 13; v_call: TRBV20-1; clone_size: many; d_call: .; j_call: TRBJ2-7
cdr3_nt: TGTGCCAGCAGTCTTAATGGGGGGGAGGCAGGTACTAACACTGAAGCTTTCTTT; cdr3_aa: CASSLNGGEAGTNTEAFF; cdr3_length: 18; v_call: TRBV2; clone_size: .; d_call: .; j_call: TRBJ1-1
cdr3_nt: TGCGCCAGCAGCCAACTGGGACTAGCGGGAGACGATGAGCAGTTCTTC; cdr3_aa: CASSQLGLAGDDEQFF; cdr3_length: 16; v_call: TRBV4-3; clone_size: many; d_call: TRBD2; j_call: TRBJ2-1
cdr3_nt: TGTGCCAGCAGCCAACTCCTTTCCTACGAGCAGTACTTC; cdr3_aa: CASSQLLSYEQYF; cdr3_length: 13; v_call: TRBV4-2; clone_size: .; d_call: .; j_call: TRBJ2-7
cdr3_nt: TGTGCCAGCAGTGGATCCGGGACTAATCAGGACGAGCAGTACTTC; cdr3_aa: CASSGSGTNQDEQYF; cdr3_length: 15; v_call: TRBV2; clone_size: few; d_call: TRBD2; j_call: TRBJ2-7
cdr3_nt: TGTGCCAGCAGTTACGAGGGCAATGAGCAGTTCTTC; cdr3_aa: CASSYEGNEQFF; cdr3_length: 12; v_call: TRBV6-2/TRBV6-3; clone_size: many; d_call: .; j_call: TRBJ2-1
cdr3_nt: TGCGCCAGCAGTTCCGACGGTCATCTGGGAAATGAGCAGTTCTTC; cdr3_aa: CASSSDGHLGNEQFF; cdr3_length: 15; v_call: TRBV10-1; clone_size: many; d_call: .; j_call: TRBJ2-1
cdr3_nt: TGTGCCAGCAGCGTAGAGGCTGACTATAATTCACCCCTCCACTTT; cdr3_aa: CASSVEADYNSPLHF; cdr3_length: 15; v_call: TRBV9; clone_size: .; d_call: .; j_call: TRBJ1-6
cdr3_nt: TGTGCCAGCAGCTTAGCCGGGGGACTAGCGGCCACAGATACGCAGTATTTT; cdr3_aa: CASSLAGGLAATDTQYF; cdr3_length: 17; v_call: TRBV7-2; clone_size: few; d_call: TRBD2; j_call: TRBJ2-3
cdr3_nt: TGTGCCAGCAGTTTATTCGGTGGGACCCAGTACTTC; cdr3_aa: CASSLFGGTQYF; cdr3_length: 12; v_call: TRBV28; clone_size: .; d_call: .; j_call: TRBJ2-5
cdr3_nt: TGTGCCTGGAGTCTCCAGCCCGGAAACGAGCAGTACTTC; cdr3_aa: CAWSLQPGNEQYF; cdr3_length: 13; v_call: TRBV30; clone_size: .; d_call: .; j_call: TRBJ2-7
cdr3_nt: TGTGCTAGTGGTTTGGACCCGACAGATACGCAGTATTTT; cdr3_aa: CASGLDPTDTQYF; cdr3_length: 13; v_call: TRBV12-5; clone_size: few; d_call: .; j_call: TRBJ2-3
cdr3_nt: TGTGCCAGCACCCCCAGGACGGATACGCAGTATTTT; cdr3_aa: CASTPRTDTQYF; cdr3_length: 12; v_call: TRBV11-3; clone_size: .; d_call: .; j_call: TRBJ2-3
cdr3_nt: TGTGCCAGCAGCTTGCCAGCGGTCGAGGCTTCAAATGAGCAGTTCTTC; cdr3_aa: CASSLPAVEASNEQFF; cdr3_length: 16; v_call: TRBV11-2; clone_size: many; d_call: .; j_call: TRBJ2-1
cdr3_nt: TGCAGTGCTAGAAATCAGGACAGGGAAAATGAGCAGTTCTTC; cdr3_aa: CSARNQDRENEQFF; cdr3_length: 14; v_call: TRBV20-1; clone_size: many; d_call: TRBD1; j_call: TRBJ2-1
cdr3_nt: TGTGCCAGCAGCCATCTAGCGGGAGATTGGAATGAGCAGTTCTTC; cdr3_aa: CASSHLAGDWNEQFF; cdr3_length: 15; v_call: TRBV11-2; clone_size: few; d_call: TRBD2; j_call: TRBJ2-1
cdr3_nt: TGCGCCAGCAGCCAAGTAAGCGGTGGGGCCAACGTCCTGACTTTC; cdr3_aa: CASSQVSGGANVLTF; cdr3_length: 15; v_call: TRBV4-1; clone_size: .; d_call: .; j_call: TRBJ2-6
cdr3_nt: TGCAGTGCACCGCTTACAGTTAACACTGAAGCTTTCTTT; cdr3_aa: CSAPLTVNTEAFF; cdr3_length: 13; v_call: TRBV20-1; clone_size: many; d_call: .; j_call: TRBJ1-1
cdr3_nt: TGTGCCAGCAGCCCACCTGGGACCACCAACACTGAAGCTTTCTTT; cdr3_aa: CASSPPGTTNTEAFF; cdr3_length: 15; v_call: TRBV7-9; clone_size: few; d_call: .; j_call: TRBJ1-1